Below are 25 T cell receptor beta chains sequenced from a single sample in a study of T cell repertoires in cytomegalovirus infection. TCRdb reprocessed the reads via MiXCR and lists one record per CDR3 protein. The sample includes approximately 730,000 distinct CDR3 sequences, 25% to 30% of them seen just once. No antigen has been assigned to these receptors. Sample: cultured CD8+ T cells from PBMCs, taken from culture after CMV antigen stimulation. The receptors were gathered from a human donor in good health (CMV status not recorded). Some clones in this sample may be carry-over from other donors' samples.

This chain joins TRBV14 and TRBJ1-5, with D unresolved. Germline CDR1 and CDR2: SGHDN and FVKESK. There are 13 residues in the CDR3. V gave up 0 bases and J gave up 5 bases, with 5 bases separating them. CDR3 coding DNA: TGTGCCAGCAGCCAAGATGGTGATCAGCCCCAGCATTTT. This gives the protein CASSQDGDQPQHF.

This clonotype was counted at least ten times. The chain joins TRBV27 to TRBJ2-3; D could derive from TRBD1 or TRBD2 (5 bases each). CDR1 MNHEY and CDR2 SMNVEV come from the germline V gene (reference sequence). V was clipped by 5 bases and J by 1 base, with 16 bases between them. The CDR3 totals 16 residues. CDR3 nucleotides: TGTGCCAGCAGTGCGTTTTTGGGGCGGGGCACAGATACGCAGTATTTT. This codes for CASSAFLGRGTDTQYF.

This clonotype came up a few times. The chain combines TRBV27 with TRBJ1-2; tentatively, D is TRBD1 (5 bases). Trimming removed 0 bases from V and 4 bases from J, with 9 bases in between. The CDR3 length is 14 residues. Germline CDR1 and CDR2: MNHEY and SMNVEV (reference sequence). CDR3 protein: CASSLSLTAYGYTF. The CDR3 bases are TGTGCCAGCAGTTTATCTTTGACAGCCTATGGCTACACCTTC.

CDR3 sequence reads: CASSLARGRENTEAFF. CDR3 DNA: TGTGCCAGCAGCTTAGCGCGGGGACGGGAGAACACTGAAGCTTTCTTT. The genes are TRBV11-1 and TRBJ1-1; the D gene is possibly TRBD1 (5 bases). The CDR3 is 16 residues long. Trimming stripped 0 bases from V and 1 base from J, with 12 bases between. From germline, CDR1 is SGHAT and CDR2 FQDESV (reference sequence).

The chain recombines TRBV7-8 with TRBJ1-2; D not resolved. Germline V lookup: CDR1 SGHVS, CDR2 FQNEAQ. With 6 bases removed from V and 3 bases from J, the gap between germline ends came to 11 bases. The CDR3 contains 13 residues. DNA of the CDR3: TGTGCCAGCAGTCTTGGAGCTCACTATGGCTACACCTTC. It is translated as CASSLGAHYGYTF.

This clonotype was recorded a few times. The CDR3 coding sequence is TGTGCCAGCAGCCCAACCGGGAGGACGCAGTATTTT. Translating it yields CASSPTGRTQYF. This rearrangement joins TRBV7-9 to TRBJ2-3; 7 bases agree with TRBD2. CDR1 SEHNR and CDR2 FQNEAQ come from the germline V gene (reference sequence). Trimming removed 5 bases from V and 9 bases from J; junction bases left unmatched: 5. This CDR3 has 12 residues.

This clonotype occurred once. V is TRBV5-5 and J is TRBJ2-7; D perhaps matches TRBD2 (5 bases). The CDR3 runs to 14 residues. Germline loops: CDR1 SGHKS, CDR2 YYEKEE (reference sequence). Trimming pared 2 bases from V and 6 bases from J, leaving 15 bases between. The CDR3 region is CASSFGIRGSEQYF. The CDR3 region has the DNA TGTGCCAGCAGCTTTGGGATACGGGGATCCGAGCAGTACTTC.

The chain employs TRBV14 and TRBJ2-3, with D unclear. Germline assignment: CDR1 SGHDN and CDR2 FVKESK. Trimming took off 4 bases at V and 6 bases at J, with 23 bases between the two ends. The CDR3 has 17 amino acids. CDR3 sequence: CASSRKRPEVGNDTQYF. Here the CDR3 DNA reads TGTGCCAGCAGCCGAAAGAGGCCCGAAGTCGGAAACGATACGCAGTATTTT.

A word on this clonotype: It may be a read error: a sequence one base away is much more abundant. The V gene is TRBV4-1, the J gene TRBJ2-1, with TRBD1 matching 7 bases. The CDR3 consists of 15 residues. Germline V CDR1 and CDR2: MGHRA, YSYEKL. V dropped 0 bases and J dropped 2; count of bases not matched to a gene: 1. The CDR3 here is CASSQEGTAYNEQFF. The CDR3 nucleotides are TGCGCCAGCAGCCAAGAAGGGACAGCCTACAATGAGCAGTTCTTC.

The V and J genes are TRBV19 and TRBJ2-1, with 12 bases matching TRBD2. The CDR3 spans 17 residues. The V gene end was trimmed by 10 bases and the J gene end by 2 bases; junction bases not matched to a gene: 12. In germline, CDR1 is LNHDA, CDR2 SQIVND (reference sequence). The CDR3 spells CATDFGLAGGPYNEQFF. CDR3 nucleotides: TGTGCCACCGATTTCGGTCTAGCGGGGGGGCCCTACAATGAGCAGTTCTTC.

The chain uses TRBV27 and TRBJ1-2, with a weak D call TRBD1 (5 bases). Per germline, CDR1 MNHEY and CDR2 SMNVEV (reference sequence). The CDR3 runs 15 residues. V lost 5 bases and J 5 bases, leaving 18 bases between the germline ends. CDR3 amino acids: CASSPIQGDVYGYTF. CDR3 in DNA: TGTGCCAGCAGTCCCATTCAAGGGGATGTTTATGGCTACACCTTC.

There are a few counts of this clonotype. The V gene is TRBV27, the J gene TRBJ2-3; TRBD2 aligns across 9 bases. Germline CDR1 MNHEY, CDR2 SMNVEV (reference sequence). V shed 1 base, J shed 2 bases, and the junction held 4 bases outside the gene matches. The CDR3 spans 16 residues. CDR3 nucleotide sequence: TGTGCCAGCAGTTTATTCCTAGCGGGACACACAGATACGCAGTATTTT. Its translation is CASSLFLAGHTDTQYF.

J is TRBJ1-1 and V is TRBV6-6; perhaps TRBD1 as D (5 bases). The CDR3 contains 15 residues. Germline CDR1 reads MNHNY; CDR2 reads SVGAGI (reference sequence). V lost 5 bases to trimming and J lost 6 bases, with 19 bases between them. CDR3 region: CASSHPKEQGAEAFF. Here the CDR3 DNA reads TGTGCCAGCAGTCACCCTAAAGAGCAGGGAGCTGAAGCTTTCTTT.

This clonotype was detected only a few times. The rearrangement joins TRBV6-8 to TRBJ2-1, with 14 nucleotides matching TRBD2. Germline trimming cut 2 bases from V and 9 bases from J; bases unmatched to any gene: 6. This CDR3 is built from 16 residues. The germline gives CDR1 MNHGY, CDR2 SAAAGT. The CDR3 is CASSYGTSGGMTEQFF. CDR3 coding DNA: TGTGCCAGCAGTTACGGGACTAGCGGGGGAATGACTGAGCAGTTCTTC.

The V call is TRBV12-3 or TRBV12-4, the J call TRBJ2-3; 11 nucleotides agree with TRBD2. The V gene end was trimmed by 5 bases and the J gene end by 1 base; junction bases not matched to a gene: 2. The CDR3 has 15 amino acids. CDR3 sequence: CASSGGLAGTDTQYF. The CDR3 region has the DNA TGTGCCAGCAGTGGGGGACTAGCGGGCACAGATACGCAGTATTTT.

This clonotype occurred a few times. The chain joins TRBV7-3 to TRBJ1-3; 7 bases agree with TRBD1. The junction had 11 bases not matched to a gene; V was cut back by 4 bases and J by 8 bases. Germline V gene lookup returns CDR1 SGHTA and CDR2 FQGTGA. The CDR3 totals 15 residues. CDR3 protein: CASSSLGQFNDTIYF. As DNA, the CDR3 is TGTGCCAGCAGCTCCTTGGGACAGTTCAACGACACCATATATTTT.

This clonotype was counted many times. The chain is built from TRBV7-8 and TRBJ2-1, with TRBD2 matching 10 bases. The CDR3 sequence is 16 residues long. Per germline, CDR1 SGHVS and CDR2 FQNEAQ. Unmatched junction bases numbered 11, after V lost 2 bases and J lost 10 bases. CDR3 protein: CASSLSGSSGGWEQFF. The CDR3 DNA is TGTGCCAGCAGCTTATCGGGGTCTAGCGGGGGATGGGAGCAGTTCTTC.

This clonotype was counted only a few times. The V gene is TRBV4-2, the J gene TRBJ2-5; 7 bases align to TRBD1. Germline loops: CDR1 LGHNA, CDR2 YNFKEQ. CDR3 length: 16 residues. Unmatched junction bases numbered 11, after V lost 5 bases and J lost 2 bases. Written as DNA, the CDR3 is TGTGCCAGCAGCTCCCGGGACAGACACACTCAAGAGACCCAGTACTTC. Translation: CASSSRDRHTQETQYF.

The CDR3 nucleotides read TGTGCCAGCAGTCTAAGACAGGGGCATCAGCCCCAGCATTTT. Its protein is CASSLRQGHQPQHF. This chain connects TRBV6-2 or TRBV6-3 to TRBJ1-5; 8 nucleotides match TRBD1. The CDR3 is 14 residues long. The V gene's germline CDR1 is MNHEY and CDR2 SVGEGT. The ends lost 5 bases at V and 5 bases at J; junction bases unmatched: 5.

This clonotype occurred a few times. V is TRBV19 and J is TRBJ2-1; 8 nucleotides match TRBD2. V shed 3 bases, J shed 4 bases, and the junction held 5 bases outside the gene matches. Germline loops: CDR1 LNHDA, CDR2 SQIVND (reference sequence). The CDR3 spans 15 residues. The CDR3 reads CASSIGGAYYNEQFF. The CDR3 bases are TGTGCCAGTAGTATCGGGGGGGCGTATTACAATGAGCAGTTCTTC. Variable domain in full (rest from reference TRBV19 and TRBJ2-1): DGGITQSPKYLFRKEGQNVTLSCEQNLNHDAMYWYRQDPGQGLRLIYYSQIVNDFQKGDIAEGYSVSREKKESFPLTVTSAQKNPTAFYLCASSIGGAYYNEQFFGPGTRLTVL.

The chain carries TRBV13 and TRBJ2-5; D tentatively fits TRBD1 or TRBD2 (5 bases each). The length of the CDR3 is 15 residues. V lost 2 bases and J 0 bases, leaving 10 bases between the germline ends. Germline-derived CDR1 and CDR2 are PRHDT and FYEKMQ (reference sequence). CDR3 DNA sequence: TGTGCCAGCAGCTTATTAGGGGAGAACCAAGAGACCCAGTACTTC. The encoded protein is CASSLLGENQETQYF.

The rearrangement joins TRBV6-1 to TRBJ1-3, with 10 bases matching TRBD1. V was clipped by 3 bases and J by 5 bases; unmatched bases: 10. The CDR3 extends over 17 amino acids. The germline gives CDR1 MNHNS, CDR2 SASEGT. The DNA for the CDR3 is TGTGCCAGCAGTGACACCGGGACAGGGGATATTCGAAACACCATATATTTT. Translated: CASSDTGTGDIRNTIYF.

The chain links TRBV29-1 to TRBJ2-2; D ambiguous. The germline V and J ends were trimmed by 4 bases and 5 bases, with 8 bases remaining between them. The CDR3 totals 12 residues. Germline V gene sequence: CDR1 SQVTM, CDR2 ANQGSEA. This CDR3 reads CSVVLRTGELFF. DNA of the CDR3: TGCAGCGTTGTATTACGGACCGGGGAGCTGTTTTTT.

This clonotype showed up many times. V usage is TRBV7-6 and J usage is TRBJ2-3, with D perhaps matching TRBD1 (6 bases). The CDR3 contains 14 residues. V was cut by 5 bases and J by 3 bases, with 12 bases left in between. Germline V gene lookup returns CDR1 SGHVS and CDR2 FNYEAQ. CDR3 sequence reads: CASSTRTGTDTQYF. Here the CDR3 DNA reads TGTGCCAGCAGCACGCGAACAGGGACAGATACGCAGTATTTT.

This clonotype was counted only a few times. The chain uses TRBV6-5 and TRBJ2-1; TRBD1 agrees at 8 bases. Germline trimming cut 0 bases from V and 6 bases from J; bases unmatched to any gene: 7. The V gene's germline CDR1 is MNHEY and CDR2 SVGAGI. The CDR3 length is 16 residues. In nucleotides, the CDR3 is TGTGCCAGCAGTTACTCGACGACAGGGGTACGCAATGAGCAGTTCTTC. It is translated as CASSYSTTGVRNEQFF.